Listed below are T cell receptor beta chains from one sample, sequenced in a study of T cell repertoires in cytomegalovirus infection. From the reads, TCRdb called clonotypes with MiXCR, one entry per CDR3 protein. This sample yields some 680,000 distinct CDR3 sequences, of which roughly 35% are seen a single time; roughly 2.8% belongs to the top ten. The sequenced sample was PBMCs. These receptors were taken from a human donor in good health (CMV status not recorded). Some clones in this sample may be carry-over from other donors' samples. Each CDR3 is given with its conserved first and last residue. A D gene is named only where the DNA matches it firmly. The size field is filled for only some rows; it gives once, few, many or a size class.

>TRBV6-6|TRBJ2-2|-|-
TGTGCCAGCAGTTACGTTGTCGGGGAGCTGTTTTTT
CASSYVVGELFF
>TRBV28|TRBJ2-7|-|-
TGTGCCAGCAGTAGCTATCAGGGACTCTCCTACGAGCAGTACTTC
CASSSYQGLSYEQYF
>TRBV12-3/TRBV12-4|TRBJ2-1|-|few
TGTGCCAGCAGCCCGCACGACAATGAGCAGTTCTTC
CASSPHDNEQFF
>TRBV7-9|TRBJ1-5|-|-
TGTGCCAGCCAGAACGGGGGATTCAATCAGCCCCAGCATTTT
CASQNGGFNQPQHF
>TRBV6-1|TRBJ1-6|TRBD1|-
TGTGCCAGCAGTGAAGGGGACAGGAATTCACCCCTCCACTTT
CASSEGDRNSPLHF
>TRBV20-1|TRBJ2-1|-|once
TGCAGTGCTCCCACCGTGACTAGATTCAATGAGCAGTTCTTC
CSAPTVTRFNEQFF
>TRBV5-1|TRBJ2-5|TRBD2|-
TGCGCCAGCCTCCTTAGCGGGAGAGGGGAAGAGACCCAGTACTTC
CASLLSGRGEETQYF
>TRBV5-1|TRBJ1-1|TRBD1|once
TGCGCCAGCAGCCGCGATTCCACAGGGGGCACTGAAGCTTTCTTT
CASSRDSTGGTEAFF
>TRBV28|TRBJ1-5|-|many
TGTGCCAGCAGTTTGAGGATTCAGCCCCAGCATTTT
CASSLRIQPQHF
>TRBV6-6|TRBJ1-5|-|-
TGTGCCGTAGCACCGAGCAATCAGCCCCAGCATTTT
CAVAPSNQPQHF
>TRBV10-3|TRBJ1-1|TRBD1|-
TGTGCCATCAGTGAGCAGACAGGGGGGTACACTGAAGCTTTCTTT
CAISEQTGGYTEAFF
>TRBV6-6|TRBJ1-6|-|once
TGTGCCAGCAGTTCGCTCCGAGGGACATCCCATAATTCACCCCTCCACTTT
CASSSLRGTSHNSPLHF
>TRBV12-3/TRBV12-4|TRBJ2-7|TRBD2|-
TGTGCCAGCAGAGGGGGACTAGCGGGACCCTACGAGCAGTACTTC
CASRGGLAGPYEQYF
>TRBV28|TRBJ1-5|-|many
TGTGCCAGCAGTTCCACAGGACAGCTTTATCAGCCCCAGCATTTT
CASSSTGQLYQPQHF
>TRBV7-8|TRBJ1-1|-|many
TGTGCCAGCAGCTTAGTCAGGGTAGGCACTGAAGCTTTCTTT
CASSLVRVGTEAFF
>TRBV24-1|TRBJ1-2|-|-
TGTGCCACCAGTGACACCAATGGCTACACCTTC
CATSDTNGYTF
>TRBV5-6|TRBJ2-3|-|few
TGTGCCAGCAGCTTGCAGACCGATTCTAGCCCAGATACGCAGTATTTT
CASSLQTDSSPDTQYF
>TRBV7-9|TRBJ2-7|TRBD1|few
TGTGCCAGCAGCTTAACCGGGACAGGGGTCCTCCCCAACATTGAGCAGTACTTC
CASSLTGTGVLPNIEQYF
>TRBV23-1|TRBJ1-2|-|-
TGCGCCAGCAGTCGCGGGAGACCTAACTATGGCTACACCTTC
CASSRGRPNYGYTF
>TRBV27|TRBJ1-1|-|-
TGTGCCAGCAGAGTTACAGGGACCGATGAAGCTTTCTTT
CASRVTGTDEAFF
>TRBV24-1|TRBJ2-2|-|-
TGTGCCACCAGTGGAGACGTACAGTCCACCGGGGAGCTGTTTTTT
CATSGDVQSTGELFF
>TRBV20-1|TRBJ2-5|-|few
TGCAGTGCCCAGGGATTTCGGACAGGGTCGAGAGCGGGAGATGAAGAGACCCAGTACTTC
CSAQGFRTGSRAGDEETQYF
>TRBV10-3|TRBJ2-7|-|-
TGTGCCATCAGTGAGTCGCGGGGGCGGGTCGACGAGCAGTACTTC
CAISESRGRVDEQYF
>TRBV5-1|TRBJ1-1|-|few
TGCGCCAGCAGCTCCCGATCCGGAGGGACTGACACTGAAGCTTTCTTT
CASSSRSGGTDTEAFF
>TRBV19|TRBJ2-7|-|few
TGTGCCAGTAGTATGGGGGGATACGAGCAGTACTTC
CASSMGGYEQYF
>TRBV5-4|TRBJ2-1|TRBD2|-
TGTGCCAGCAGCAACCTACTCCTAGCGGGAGATACCCATGAGCAGTTCTTC
CASSNLLLAGDTHEQFF
>TRBV2|TRBJ2-2|-|few
TGTGCCAGCCGTACAAGGCCGGGGGTAGGGAGCACCGGGGAGCTGTTTTTT
CASRTRPGVGSTGELFF
>TRBV19|TRBJ1-1|-|few
TGTGCCAGTAGTTATACGGGGAACACTGAAGCTTTCTTT
CASSYTGNTEAFF
>TRBV19|TRBJ2-7|-|few
TGTGCCAGTAGTATAGATCTCGGGGCAGACTCCTACGAGCAGTACTTC
CASSIDLGADSYEQYF
>TRBV27|TRBJ2-7|TRBD1|-
TGCGCCAGCAGCTTGCGGGCAGGGGGTTACGAGCAGTACTTC
CASSLRAGGYEQYF
>TRBV5-1|TRBJ1-1|-|-
TGCGCCAGCAGCCCCGGGGGTCTGAACATGAACACTGAAGCTTTCTTT
CASSPGGLNMNTEAFF
>TRBV28|TRBJ2-3|TRBD1|-
TGTGCCAGCAGCCGACAGGGAACCACAGATACGCAGTATTTT
CASSRQGTTDTQYF
>TRBV27|TRBJ2-2|-|-
TGTGCCAGCAGTTTAAGTACCGGAAAGTTCACCGGGGAGCTGTTTTTT
CASSLSTGKFTGELFF
>TRBV6-1|TRBJ2-7|TRBD1|few
TGTGCCAGCAAGAACCGCGGGACAGGGAGCTCCTACGAGCAGTACTTC
CASKNRGTGSSYEQYF
>TRBV27|TRBJ2-3|-|-
TGTGCCAGCAGTTTCCACCTAGTCACTAGCACAGATACGCAGTATTTT
CASSFHLVTSTDTQYF
>TRBV4-1|TRBJ2-2|TRBD1|few
TGCGCCAGCAGCCACCCGGTGACAGGGGAGACCGGGGAGCTGTTTTTT
CASSHPVTGETGELFF
>TRBV19|TRBJ1-5|-|-
TGTGCCAGTAGTATGTTGGCGGCTTTCGTTGATCAGCCCCAGCATTTT
CASSMLAAFVDQPQHF
>TRBV6-2/TRBV6-3|TRBJ2-7|TRBD2|-
TGTGCCAGCAGTTACCTAGCGGGGACCTCCTACGAGCAGTACTTC
CASSYLAGTSYEQYF
>TRBV12-5|TRBJ1-2|-|-
TGTGCTAGTGGTTTATCTTCTAACTATGGCTACACCTTC
CASGLSSNYGYTF
>TRBV28|TRBJ2-5|-|many
TGTGCCAGCAGCTCCGGTGGGCAGTCTTTAGGAATAGAGACCCAGTACTTC
CASSSGGQSLGIETQYF
>TRBV23-1|TRBJ1-6|-|-
TGCGCCAGCAGTCCAACCCGCCTTTCGCCCCTCCACTTT
CASSPTRLSPLHF
>TRBV7-6|TRBJ2-1|TRBD2|many
TGTGCCAGCAGCTTGGCTCTAGCGGGGGGTTACAATGAGCAGTTCTTC
CASSLALAGGYNEQFF
>TRBV12-3/TRBV12-4|TRBJ1-2|-|-
TGTTCCAGCTGGGGGGACCGTCCTAACTATGGCTACACCTTC
CSSWGDRPNYGYTF
>TRBV5-6|TRBJ2-1|-|-
TGTGCCAGCAGCTCGGACTACTACAATGAGCAGTTCTTC
CASSSDYYNEQFF
>TRBV7-9|TRBJ2-7|-|few
TGTGCCAGCAGCCCCCATGGTAGCGGATCTACGTGGAGGTACTTC
CASSPHGSGSTWRYF
>TRBV27|TRBJ2-1|-|many
TGTGCCAGCAGTTTACAATCGGCCCCAACCTACAATGAGCAGTTCTTC
CASSLQSAPTYNEQFF
>TRBV4-1|TRBJ2-1|-|-
TGTGCCAGCAGCCAAGAGGAGGTTGAGAAGTTCTTC
CASSQEEVEKFF
>TRBV7-2|TRBJ2-5|-|many
TGTGCCAGCAGCCCTAGGAGTAGGGAGACCCAGTACTTC
CASSPRSRETQYF
>TRBV28|TRBJ2-1|-|many
TGTGCCAGCAGTTTAGGGAACCCAGGGTACAATGAGCAGTTCTTC
CASSLGNPGYNEQFF
>TRBV10-3|TRBJ1-3|-|-
TGTGCCATCAGTGAACAGGGAAACACCATATATTTT
CAISEQGNTIYF